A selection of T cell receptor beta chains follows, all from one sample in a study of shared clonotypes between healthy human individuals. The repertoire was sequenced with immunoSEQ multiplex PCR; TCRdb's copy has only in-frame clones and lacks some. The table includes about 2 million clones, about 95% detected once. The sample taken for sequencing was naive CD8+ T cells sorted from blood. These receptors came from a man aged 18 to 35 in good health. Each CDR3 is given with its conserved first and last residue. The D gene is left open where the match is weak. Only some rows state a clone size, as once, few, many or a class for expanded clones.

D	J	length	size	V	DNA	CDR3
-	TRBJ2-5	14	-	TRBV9	TGTGCCAGCAGCTCCCATCAAATCGGAGAGACCCAGTACTTC	CASSSHQIGETQYF
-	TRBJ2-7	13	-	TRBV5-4	TGTGCCAGCAGCTTGGAACTCTCCTACGAGCAGTACTTC	CASSLELSYEQYF
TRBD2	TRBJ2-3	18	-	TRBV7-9	TGTGCCAGCAGCTTAGGGGATAGCGGGGGCCCCTTAGGTGATACGCAGTATTTT	CASSLGDSGGPLGDTQYF
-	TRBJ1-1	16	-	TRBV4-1	TGCGCCAGCAGCCCAGAAGGTTTTTGGGTGAACACTGAAGCTTTCTTT	CASSPEGFWVNTEAFF
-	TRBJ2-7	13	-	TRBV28	TGTGCCAGCAGTTTCTACGGTGCCTACGAGCAGTACTTC	CASSFYGAYEQYF
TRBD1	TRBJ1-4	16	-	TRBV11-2	TGTGCCAGCAGCCTATTACAGGGGGCAGGTCATGAAAAACTGTTTTTT	CASSLLQGAGHEKLFF
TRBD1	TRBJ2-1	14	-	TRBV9	TGTGCCAGCAGCACGGACAGGGGAACGAATGAGCAGTTCTTC	CASSTDRGTNEQFF
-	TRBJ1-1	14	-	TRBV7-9	TGTGCCAGCAGCTACGTACAGGGTTGGACTGAAGCTTTCTTT	CASSYVQGWTEAFF
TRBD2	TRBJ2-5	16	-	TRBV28	TGTGCCAGCAGTTTACTAGCGGGGGGCAACCAAGAGACCCAGTACTTC	CASSLLAGGNQETQYF
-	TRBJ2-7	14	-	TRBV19	TGTGCCAGTACCTCGACAGGGGAGGGCTACGAGCAGTACTTC	CASTSTGEGYEQYF
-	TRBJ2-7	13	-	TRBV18	TGTGCCAGCTCAGAGGGGTCGGCTAGCGAGCAGTACTTC	CASSEGSASEQYF
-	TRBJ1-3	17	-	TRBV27	TGTGCCAGCAGTCCTAGGTGGGATACTCCCTCTGGAAACACCATATATTTT	CASSPRWDTPSGNTIYF
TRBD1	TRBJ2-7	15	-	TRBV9	TGTGCCAGCAGCGTAGGAACTGACAGGGCCTACGAGCAGTACTTC	CASSVGTDRAYEQYF
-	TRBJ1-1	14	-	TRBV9	TGTGCCAGCAGCCTCCGATCCATGAACACTGAAGCTTTCTTT	CASSLRSMNTEAFF
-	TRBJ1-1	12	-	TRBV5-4	TGTGCCAGCAGCGGGCTCCAGGGTGTAGCTTTCTTT	CASSGLQGVAFF
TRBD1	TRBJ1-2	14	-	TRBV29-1	TGCAGCGTTGAAGCGACAGGGGGTGGTGATGGCTACACCTTC	CSVEATGGGDGYTF
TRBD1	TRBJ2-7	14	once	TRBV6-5	TGTGCCAGCAGTTACGTTTCAGGGGGCCACGAGCAGTACTTC	CASSYVSGGHEQYF
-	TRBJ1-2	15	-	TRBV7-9	TGTGCCAGCAGCTTAAGCGGGGGCAAGGGGGATGGCTACACCTTC	CASSLSGGKGDGYTF
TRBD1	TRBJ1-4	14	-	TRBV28	TGTGCCAGCAGTTTACTCAGGGGGGCGGGAAAACTGTTTTTT	CASSLLRGAGKLFF
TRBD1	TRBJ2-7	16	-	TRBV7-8	TGTGCCAGCAGCTTACTGGGGACAGGGGGTACGTACGAGCAGTACTTC	CASSLLGTGGTYEQYF
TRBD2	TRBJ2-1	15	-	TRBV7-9	TGTGCCAGCAGCTTTGGTAGCGGGGATTACAATGAGCAGTTCTTC	CASSFGSGDYNEQFF
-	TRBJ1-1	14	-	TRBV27	TGTGCCAGCAGTTTACAGTCGTGGAACACTGAAGCTTTCTTT	CASSLQSWNTEAFF
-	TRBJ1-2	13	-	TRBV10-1	TGCGCCAGCAGTGAGTCGTCGTCCTATGGCTACACCTTC	CASSESSSYGYTF
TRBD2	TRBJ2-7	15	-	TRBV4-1	TGCGCCAGCAGCCTCCTATGGACGGGGGGTTACGAGCAGTACTTC	CASSLLWTGGYEQYF
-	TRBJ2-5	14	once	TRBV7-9	TGTGCCAGCAGCCGGGAGGGACAGAGAGAGACCCAGTACTTC	CASSREGQRETQYF
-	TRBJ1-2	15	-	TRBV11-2	TGTGCCAGCAGCCAACAGGGAGGCCTTAACTATGGCTACACCTTC	CASSQQGGLNYGYTF
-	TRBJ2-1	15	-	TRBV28	TGTGCCAGCAGTTTAGCAGGGGGGCTTTACAATGAGCAGTTCTTC	CASSLAGGLYNEQFF
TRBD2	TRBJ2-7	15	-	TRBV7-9	TGTGCCAGCAGCTCGACTAGCGGGGGATTCTACGAGCAGTACTTC	CASSSTSGGFYEQYF
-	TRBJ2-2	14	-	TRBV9	TGTGCCAGCACCCCGGGGGATTACACCGGGGAGCTGTTTTTT	CASTPGDYTGELFF
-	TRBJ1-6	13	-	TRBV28	TGTGCCAGCAGTTTCGAGCAAACTTCACCCCTCCACTTT	CASSFEQTSPLHF